This T cell receptor beta chain was profiled in a study of T-cell reconstitution after alpha-beta-depleted transplantation in children. Unique molecular identifiers were incorporated when the TCRbeta library was constructed. TCRdb fed the PCR reads into MiXCR, producing one record per CDR3 protein. The profile shows 81,000 or so distinct CDR3 sequences, less than 20% of them singletons. This specimen consisted of PBMCs, mostly from graft donor cells, obtained 180 days after TCRalphabeta/CD19-depleted stem cell transplant. This sequence originates from a male patient between 2 and 15 years old who had a stem cell transplant for acute lymphoblastic leukemia, so the T cells may come from the graft donor.

The CDR3 region is CASSPPGQGTDTQYF. The DNA for the CDR3 is TGTGCCAGCTCACCTCCGGGACAGGGAACAGATACGCAGTATTTT. The chain has TRBV18 and TRBJ2-3, with 9 bases aligning to TRBD1. Germline CDR1 reads KGHSH; CDR2 reads LQKENI. There are 15 residues in the CDR3. The J segment lost 3 bases and the V segment lost 3 bases, leaving 4 bases of the junction unmatched.